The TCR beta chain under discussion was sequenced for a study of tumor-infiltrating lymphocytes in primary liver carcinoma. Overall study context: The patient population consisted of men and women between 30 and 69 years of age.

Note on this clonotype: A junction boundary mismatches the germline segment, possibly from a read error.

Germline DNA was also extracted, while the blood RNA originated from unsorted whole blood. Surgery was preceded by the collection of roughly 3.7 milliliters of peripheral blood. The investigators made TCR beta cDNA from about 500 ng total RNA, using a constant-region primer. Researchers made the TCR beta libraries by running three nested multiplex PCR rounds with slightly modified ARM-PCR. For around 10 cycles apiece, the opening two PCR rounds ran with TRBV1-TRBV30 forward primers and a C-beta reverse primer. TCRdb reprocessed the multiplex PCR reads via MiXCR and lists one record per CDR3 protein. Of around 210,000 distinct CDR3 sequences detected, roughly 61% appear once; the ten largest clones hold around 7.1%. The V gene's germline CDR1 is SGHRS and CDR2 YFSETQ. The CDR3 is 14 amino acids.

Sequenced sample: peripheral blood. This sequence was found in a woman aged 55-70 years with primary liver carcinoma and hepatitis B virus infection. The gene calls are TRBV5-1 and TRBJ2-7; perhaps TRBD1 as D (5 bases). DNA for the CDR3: TGCACCAGCAGCTTGATACAGGCCCCCTACGAGCAGTACTTC. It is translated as CTSSLIQAPYEQYF.